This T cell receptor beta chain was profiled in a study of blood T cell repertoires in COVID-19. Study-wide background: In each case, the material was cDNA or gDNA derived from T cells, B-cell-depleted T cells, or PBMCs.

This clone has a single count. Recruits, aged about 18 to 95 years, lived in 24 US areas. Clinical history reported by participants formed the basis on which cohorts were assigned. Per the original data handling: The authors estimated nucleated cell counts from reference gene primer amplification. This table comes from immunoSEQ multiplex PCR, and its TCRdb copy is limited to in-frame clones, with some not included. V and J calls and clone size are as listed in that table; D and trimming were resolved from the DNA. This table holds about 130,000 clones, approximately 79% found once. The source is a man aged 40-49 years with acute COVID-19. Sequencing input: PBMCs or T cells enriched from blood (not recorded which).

This CDR3 is CARTPPLYRTDTQYF. The CDR3 DNA reads TGTGCCAGAACACCCCCCTTATATCGCACAGATACGCAGTATTTT. The chain joins TRBV6-6 to TRBJ2-3; D remains ambiguous. The CDR3 has 15 amino acids. Germline V gene sequence: CDR1 MNHNY, CDR2 SVGAGI (reference sequence). Deletions cut 9 bases from V and 1 base from J, with 17 bases between.